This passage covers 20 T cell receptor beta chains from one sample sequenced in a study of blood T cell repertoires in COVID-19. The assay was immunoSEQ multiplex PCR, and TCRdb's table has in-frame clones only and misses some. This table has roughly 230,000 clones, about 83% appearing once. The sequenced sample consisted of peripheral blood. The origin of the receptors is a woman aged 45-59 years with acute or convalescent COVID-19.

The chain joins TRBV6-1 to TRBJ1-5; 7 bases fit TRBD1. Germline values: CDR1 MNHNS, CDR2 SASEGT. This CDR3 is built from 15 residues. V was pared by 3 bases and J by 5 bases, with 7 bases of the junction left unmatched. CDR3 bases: TGTGCCAGCAGTGACACGGGACAGCCCTATCAGCCCCAGCATTTT. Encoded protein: CASSDTGQPYQPQHF.

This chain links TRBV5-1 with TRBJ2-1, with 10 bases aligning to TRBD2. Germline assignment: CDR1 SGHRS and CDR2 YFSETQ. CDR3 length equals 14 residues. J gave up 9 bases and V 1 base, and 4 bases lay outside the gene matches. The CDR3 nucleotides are TGCGCCAGCAGCTTGAGCGGGAGGGCCACTGAGCAGTTCTTC. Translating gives CASSLSGRATEQFF.

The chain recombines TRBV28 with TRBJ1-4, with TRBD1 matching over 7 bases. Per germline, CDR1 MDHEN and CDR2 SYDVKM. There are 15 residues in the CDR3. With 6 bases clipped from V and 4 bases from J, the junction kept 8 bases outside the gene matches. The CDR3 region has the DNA TGTGCCAGCAGCTTAACAGGGGTCCTTAATGAAAAACTGTTTTTT. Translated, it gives CASSLTGVLNEKLFF.

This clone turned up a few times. CDR3 sequence reads: CASNQRVNTEAFF. CDR3 DNA: TGTGCCAGCAACCAAAGAGTGAACACTGAAGCTTTCTTT. The chain combines TRBV12-3 or TRBV12-4 with TRBJ1-1; D unclear. The CDR3 length is 13 residues. Trimming cost V 7 bases and J 0 bases, with 9 bases left between them.

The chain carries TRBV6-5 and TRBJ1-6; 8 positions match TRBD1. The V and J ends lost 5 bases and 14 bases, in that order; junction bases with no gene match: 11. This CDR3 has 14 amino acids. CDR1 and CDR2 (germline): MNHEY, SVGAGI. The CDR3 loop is CASSTRTGLYTLHF. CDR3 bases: TGTGCCAGCAGTACCCGGACAGGGCTTTATACCCTCCACTTT.

CDR3 sequence (DNA): TGTGCCAGCAGCTTGCTGTCGGGTATCGATGAGCAGTTCTTC. Translated: CASSLLSGIDEQFF. The rearrangement uses TRBV5-8 and TRBJ2-1; D not resolved. The CDR3 length is 14 residues. From germline, CDR1 is SGHTS and CDR2 YDEGEE. The V end was cut by 1 base, the J end by 8 bases, with 13 bases between.

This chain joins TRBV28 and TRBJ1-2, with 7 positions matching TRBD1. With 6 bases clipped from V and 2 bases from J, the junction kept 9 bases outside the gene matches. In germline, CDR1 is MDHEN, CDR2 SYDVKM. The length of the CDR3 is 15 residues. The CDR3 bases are TGTGCCAGCAGCCCGACCCGACAGGGCAACTATGGCTACACCTTC. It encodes CASSPTRQGNYGYTF.

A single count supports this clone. The CDR3 reads CASSLQTGAGGQPQHF. The CDR3 DNA is TGTGCCAGCAGCCTACAAACAGGGGCTGGGGGTCAGCCCCAGCATTTT. The chain couples TRBV2 to TRBJ1-5; TRBD1 matches 7 bases. Per the germline V gene, CDR1 is SNHLY and CDR2 is FYNNEI. J was trimmed by 6 bases and V by 6 bases; bases with no gene match: 14. The CDR3 spans 16 residues.

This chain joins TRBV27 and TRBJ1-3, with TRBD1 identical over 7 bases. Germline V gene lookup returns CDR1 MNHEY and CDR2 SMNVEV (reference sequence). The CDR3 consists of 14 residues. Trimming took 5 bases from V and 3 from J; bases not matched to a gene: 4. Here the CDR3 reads CASSPTGDGNTIYF. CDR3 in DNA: TGTGCCAGCAGTCCAACAGGGGATGGAAACACCATATATTTT.

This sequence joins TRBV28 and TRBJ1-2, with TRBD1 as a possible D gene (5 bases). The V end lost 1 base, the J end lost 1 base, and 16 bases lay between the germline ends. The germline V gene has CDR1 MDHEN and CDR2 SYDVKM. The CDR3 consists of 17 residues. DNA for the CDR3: TGTGCCAGCAGTTTATTGTTATCGGGGGTTGGTAACTATGGCTACACCTTC. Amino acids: CASSLLLSGVGNYGYTF.

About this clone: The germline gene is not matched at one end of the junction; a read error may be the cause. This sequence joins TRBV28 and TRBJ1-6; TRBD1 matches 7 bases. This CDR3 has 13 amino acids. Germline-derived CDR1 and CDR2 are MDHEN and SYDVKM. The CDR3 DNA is TGTACCAGCGGCGACAGGGTTAATTCACCCCTCCACTTT. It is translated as CTSGDRVNSPLHF. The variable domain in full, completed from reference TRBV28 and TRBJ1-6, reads DVKVTQSSRYLVKRTGEKVFLECVQDMDHENMFWYRQDPGLGLRLIYFSYDVKMKEKGDIPEGYSVSREKKERFSLILESASTNQTSMYLCTSGDRVNSPLHFGNGTRLTVT.

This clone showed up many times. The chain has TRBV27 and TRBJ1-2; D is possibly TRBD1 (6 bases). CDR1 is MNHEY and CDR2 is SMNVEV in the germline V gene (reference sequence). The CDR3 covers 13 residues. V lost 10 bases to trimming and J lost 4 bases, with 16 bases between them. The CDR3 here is CATSPGQIYGYTF. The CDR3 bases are TGTGCCACCTCCCCCGGACAGATCTATGGCTACACCTTC.

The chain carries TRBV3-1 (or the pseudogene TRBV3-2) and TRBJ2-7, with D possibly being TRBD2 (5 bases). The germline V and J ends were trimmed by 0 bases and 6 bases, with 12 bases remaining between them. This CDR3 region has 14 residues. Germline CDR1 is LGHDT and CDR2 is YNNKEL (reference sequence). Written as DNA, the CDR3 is TGTGCCAGCAGCCAAGAGACTACTCTCACCGAGCAGTACTTC. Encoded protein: CASSQETTLTEQYF.

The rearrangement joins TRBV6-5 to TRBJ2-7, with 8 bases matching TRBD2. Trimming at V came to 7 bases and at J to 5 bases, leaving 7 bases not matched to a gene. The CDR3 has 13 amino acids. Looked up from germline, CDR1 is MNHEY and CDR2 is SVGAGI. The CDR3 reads CASTIPGGDEQYF. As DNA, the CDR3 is TGTGCCAGCACTATTCCGGGGGGGGACGAGCAGTACTTC.

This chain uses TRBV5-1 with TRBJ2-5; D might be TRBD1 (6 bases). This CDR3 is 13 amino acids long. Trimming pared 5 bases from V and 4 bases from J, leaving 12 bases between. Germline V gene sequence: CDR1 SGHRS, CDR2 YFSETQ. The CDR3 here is CASRRTARETQYF. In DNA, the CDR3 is TGCGCCAGCAGGCGGACAGCCCGAGAGACCCAGTACTTC.

The CDR3 is CASSALQGLETQYF. The DNA of the CDR3 is TGTGCCAGCAGTGCCTTGCAGGGGTTAGAGACCCAGTACTTC. This chain joins TRBV6-4 and TRBJ2-5, with D possibly matching TRBD1 (6 bases). Between the trimmed V and J ends, which lost 4 bases and 4 bases, there was a span of 13 bases. Germline assignment: CDR1 MRHNA and CDR2 SNTAGT. The CDR3 extends over 14 amino acids.

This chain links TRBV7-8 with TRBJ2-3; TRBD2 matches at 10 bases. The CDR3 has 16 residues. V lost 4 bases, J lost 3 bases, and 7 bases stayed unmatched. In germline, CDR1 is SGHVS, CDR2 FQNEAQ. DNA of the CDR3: TGTGCCAGCAGCTCTACTAGCGGGGAAGCTACAGATACGCAGTATTTT. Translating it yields CASSSTSGEATDTQYF.

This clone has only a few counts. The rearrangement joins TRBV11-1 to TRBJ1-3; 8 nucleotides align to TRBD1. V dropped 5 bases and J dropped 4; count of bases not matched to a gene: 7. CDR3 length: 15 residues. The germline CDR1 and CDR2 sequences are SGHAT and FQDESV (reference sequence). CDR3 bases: TGTGCCAGCAGCATCATGACAGGGGCCGGAAACACCATATATTTT. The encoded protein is CASSIMTGAGNTIYF.

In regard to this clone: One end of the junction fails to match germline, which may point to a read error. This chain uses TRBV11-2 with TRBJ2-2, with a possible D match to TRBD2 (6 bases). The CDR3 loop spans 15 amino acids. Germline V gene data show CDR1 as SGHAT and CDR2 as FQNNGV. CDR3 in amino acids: CASSRGKPNTGELFF. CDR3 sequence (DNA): TGTGCCAGCAGCCGGGGGAAACCGAATACCGGGGAGCTGTTTTTT.

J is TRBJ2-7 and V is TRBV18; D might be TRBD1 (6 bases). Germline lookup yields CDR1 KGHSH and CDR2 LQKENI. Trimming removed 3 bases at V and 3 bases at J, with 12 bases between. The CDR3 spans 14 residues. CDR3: CASSPGTRGYEQYF. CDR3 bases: TGTGCCAGCTCACCCGGGACAAGGGGCTACGAGCAGTACTTC.